This T cell receptor (beta chain) was sequenced during a study of tumor-infiltrating lymphocytes in primary liver carcinoma. Comment on this clonotype: The CDR3 carries no conserved terminal phenylalanine or tryptophan, so it likely arises from a read error.

Scientists recovered RNA and DNA together from roughly 21-30 mg of unsorted bulk tissue. From germline, CDR1 is SGHAT and CDR2 FQNNGV. The V gene end was trimmed by 5 bases and the J gene end by 2 bases; junction bases not matched to a gene: 14. The CDR3 length is 18 residues. TCR beta cDNA came from about 450 ng total RNA, primed with a constant-region primer. Three rounds of nested multiplex PCR with slightly modified ARM-PCR produced TCR beta libraries. Rounds one and two of PCR, each of about 10 cycles, were primed with TRBV1-TRBV30 forward primers and a C-beta reverse primer. Via MiXCR, TCRdb re-called the multiplex PCR reads, giving one row per CDR3 protein. There are approximately 88,000 distinct CDR3 sequences in the sample; approximately 68% occur only once, and 27% lies in the top ten.

This TCR came from a man aged 35 to 55 with primary liver carcinoma and hepatitis B virus infection. The rearrangement joins TRBV11-2 to TRBJ2-7; TRBD2 agrees at 11 bases. Sequencing was done on a sample of tumor-adjacent normal liver tissue. This CDR3 is CASSLVGTSGVKAYEQYS. The CDR3 coding sequence is TGTGCCAGCAGCCTAGTGGGGACTAGCGGAGTCAAAGCCTACGAGCAGTACTCC.